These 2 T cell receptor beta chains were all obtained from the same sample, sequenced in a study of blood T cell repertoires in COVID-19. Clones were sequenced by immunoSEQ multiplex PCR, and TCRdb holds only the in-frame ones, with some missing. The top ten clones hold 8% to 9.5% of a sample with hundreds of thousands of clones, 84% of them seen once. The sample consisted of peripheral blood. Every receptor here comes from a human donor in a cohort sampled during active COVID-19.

The CDR3 is CASQLATTQYF. DNA of the CDR3: TGTGCCAGCCAACTAGCGACTACGCAGTATTTT. V usage is TRBV6-5 and J usage is TRBJ2-3, with 7 positions matching TRBD2. CDR1 and CDR2 (germline): MNHEY, SVGAGI. The trim removed 8 bases at V and 8 bases at J, leaving 4 bases unmatched. The length of the CDR3 is 11 residues.

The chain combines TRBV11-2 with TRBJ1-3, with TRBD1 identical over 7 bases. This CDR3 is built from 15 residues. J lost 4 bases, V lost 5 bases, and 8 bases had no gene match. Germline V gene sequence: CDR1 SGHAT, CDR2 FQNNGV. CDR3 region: CASSLGTVKGNTIYF. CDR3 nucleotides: TGTGCCAGCAGCCTCGGGACAGTGAAAGGAAACACCATATATTTT.